The 28 T cell receptor beta chains below were found in one sample sequenced in a study of regulatory T cells in long-lasting Graves disease. Investigators prepared the TCR beta libraries by applying iRepertoire HTBI primers and Arm-PCR of CDR3 regions. MiXCR, run by TCRdb on the multiplex PCR reads, gives a single entry per CDR3 protein. The table has about 460,000 distinct CDR3 sequences, under 25% seen once. Time point noted: persistent/refractory GD, antithyroid drugs over 5 years with positive TRAb. Isolated PBMC RNA provided the starting material for the TCR library. The specimen comprised peripheral blood mononuclear cells (PBMCs), sampled when the disease was refractory, from a patient treated with antithyroid drugs. These receptors all come from a female donor with Graves disease.

The table lists this clonotype with a few counts. The chain couples TRBV5-1 to TRBJ1-2, with D unclear. Germline CDR1 is SGHRS and CDR2 is YFSETQ. V was clipped by 0 bases and J by 0 bases, with 12 bases between them. The CDR3 length is 16 residues. CDR3 DNA: TGCGCCAGCAGCTTGGCCGACGAGGCTGCTAACTATGGCTACACCTTC. This codes for CASSLADEAANYGYTF.

This clonotype showed up just a few times. The V gene is TRBV19, the J gene TRBJ2-2; D remains ambiguous. The CDR3 has 14 residues. Germline assignment: CDR1 LNHDA and CDR2 SQIVND (reference sequence). The V gene lost 7 bases and the J gene lost 2 bases, with 11 bases spanning the gap. In DNA form, the CDR3 reads TGTGCCAGTAAGTGGCAGGACAACACCGGGGAGCTGTTTTTT. Amino acid sequence: CASKWQDNTGELFF.

This clonotype was picked up many times. V usage is TRBV12-3 or TRBV12-4 and J usage is TRBJ2-7; D perhaps matches TRBD1 (6 bases). Between the trimmed V and J ends, which lost 8 bases and 3 bases, there was a span of 14 bases. The CDR3 extends over 13 amino acids. Here the CDR3 DNA reads TGTGCCAGCTCGTGGGGGACACACTACGAGCAGTACTTC. Protein sequence: CASSWGTHYEQYF.

This clonotype appeared a few times. The V gene is TRBV6-2 or TRBV6-3, the J gene TRBJ1-1; D remains ambiguous. V was pared by 6 bases and J by 0 bases, with 11 bases between. The CDR3 totals 14 residues. CDR1 is MNHEY and CDR2 is SVGEGT in the germline V gene. The CDR3 nucleotides read TGTGCCAGCAGAGAAGGGCAAATGAACACTGAAGCTTTCTTT. Its translation: CASREGQMNTEAFF.

In this sample, this clonotype turned up many times. The rearrangement links TRBV28 to TRBJ1-1; TRBD1 might be the D (5 bases). The length of the CDR3 is 16 residues. Trimming pared 5 bases from V and 4 bases from J, leaving 20 bases between. Germline-derived CDR1 and CDR2 are MDHEN and SYDVKM. The CDR3 DNA reads as TGTGCCAGCAGTCCCCTCGGGGGTAAAGGTGCCACTGAAGCTTTCTTT. It codes for CASSPLGGKGATEAFF.

This clonotype was recorded at least ten times. The chain links TRBV6-1 to TRBJ2-7; 9 bases line up with TRBD1. J gave up 5 bases and V 6 bases, and 8 bases lay outside the gene matches. The V gene's germline CDR1 is MNHNS and CDR2 SASEGT. The CDR3 covers 14 residues. CDR3 protein: CASSRGQGTHEQYF. DNA for the CDR3: TGTGCCAGCAGCAGGGGACAGGGCACCCACGAGCAGTACTTC.

This clonotype was found many times. The genes are TRBV12-3 or TRBV12-4 and TRBJ1-2; D gene ambiguous. The V end lost 7 bases, the J end lost 4 bases, and 16 bases lay between the germline ends. This CDR3 spans 14 amino acids. DNA for the CDR3: TGTGCCAGCACCGCATCTGGGAGCCCCTATGGCTACACCTTC. Its protein product is CASTASGSPYGYTF.

This clonotype showed up many times. V usage is TRBV12-3 or TRBV12-4 and J usage is TRBJ2-2; 7 bases are a match to TRBD1. The CDR3 is made up of 15 amino acids. Trimming cost V 3 bases and J 3 bases; bases outside gene matches: 4. The CDR3 loop reads CASSFDRVDTGELFF. For the CDR3, the DNA is TGTGCCAGCAGTTTTGACAGGGTTGACACCGGGGAGCTGTTTTTT.

The rearrangement links TRBV29-1 to TRBJ2-2; a weak D match, TRBD2 (6 bases). The germline CDR1 and CDR2 sequences are SQVTM and ANQGSEA. The CDR3 sequence is 14 residues long. V lost 6 bases, J lost 0 bases, and 11 bases lay in between. CDR3 sequence reads: CSVAGRTNTGELFF. DNA for the CDR3: TGCAGCGTGGCGGGACGGACGAACACCGGGGAGCTGTTTTTT.

This clonotype was recorded many times. This chain uses TRBV24-1 with TRBJ2-5, with 7 bases identical to TRBD1. Germline CDR1 is KGHDR and CDR2 is SFDVKD. V lost 7 bases and J lost 2; bases outside the gene matches: 6. The CDR3 runs 14 residues. CDR3 bases: TGTGCCACCAGCCCAGGGGGACATCAAGAGACCCAGTACTTC. This sequence encodes CATSPGGHQETQYF.

J is TRBJ1-3 and V is TRBV28; D gene uncertain. This CDR3 comprises 14 residues. V was clipped by 5 bases and J by 4 bases, with 12 bases between them. Germline CDR1 is MDHEN and CDR2 is SYDVKM. The CDR3 DNA follows: TGTGCCAGCAGTCCGACCCTGTACGGAAACACCATATATTTT. Translating gives CASSPTLYGNTIYF.

This clonotype occurred many times. The J gene is TRBJ1-1, the V gene TRBV20-1; D is uncertain. The CDR3 totals 16 residues. Trimming stripped 5 bases from V and 0 bases from J, with 19 bases between. The V gene's germline CDR1 is DFQATT and CDR2 SNEGSKA (reference sequence). The DNA for the CDR3 is TGCAGTGCTCTTAATGCCGGCTCTCCCATGAACACTGAAGCTTTCTTT. Its protein product is CSALNAGSPMNTEAFF.

This rearrangement joins TRBV18 to TRBJ1-4; TRBD1 agrees at 7 bases. Trimming cost V 3 bases and J 3 bases; bases outside gene matches: 7. There are 16 residues in the CDR3. Germline values: CDR1 KGHSH, CDR2 LQKENI. The CDR3 region is CASSPDGGQSNEKLFF. The DNA of the CDR3 is TGTGCCAGCTCACCCGATGGGGGACAGTCTAATGAAAAACTGTTTTTT.

This clonotype was detected many times. The J gene is TRBJ1-2, the V gene TRBV29-1; weak D call: TRBD1 (5 bases). The CDR3 runs to 12 residues. The V gene's germline CDR1 is SQVTM and CDR2 ANQGSEA. Trimming took off 8 bases at V and 1 base at J, with 11 bases between the two ends. CDR3 sequence reads: CSFLGDNYGYTF. CDR3 sequence (DNA): TGCAGCTTCCTGGGGGATAACTATGGCTACACCTTC.

The V call is TRBV27, the J call TRBJ1-5; D is uncertain. Germline CDR1 is MNHEY and CDR2 is SMNVEV (reference sequence). This CDR3 spans 13 amino acids. Trimming left V 7 bases short and J 4 bases short, with 11 bases between. The CDR3: CASKSGLNQPQHF. The CDR3 region has the DNA TGTGCCAGCAAATCAGGTTTAAATCAGCCCCAGCATTTT.

In its sample, this clonotype was seen many times. The chain uses TRBV27 and TRBJ1-5; D perhaps matches TRBD1 (5 bases). Trimming took 5 bases from V and 0 from J, leaving 8 bases between them. This CDR3 contains 14 residues. CDR1 is MNHEY, CDR2 SMNVEV, per germline (reference sequence). The CDR3 here is CASSQTVSNQPQHF. The CDR3, as DNA: TGTGCCAGCAGTCAGACAGTTAGCAATCAGCCCCAGCATTTT.

The chain couples TRBV2 to TRBJ1-2, with D perhaps matching TRBD1 (5 bases). Trimming took off 8 bases at V and 4 bases at J, with 17 bases between the two ends. CDR1 is SNHLY and CDR2 is FYNNEI in the germline V gene. The CDR3 is made up of 14 amino acids. This chain's CDR3 is CASGSRQGGYGYTF. The CDR3 DNA reads as TGTGCCAGCGGCTCGAGGCAGGGAGGCTATGGCTACACCTTC.

The chain couples TRBV5-1 to TRBJ1-1; TRBD1 might be the D (5 bases). The V and J ends lost 0 bases and 3 bases respectively, with 12 bases between them. From germline, CDR1 is SGHRS and CDR2 YFSETQ. The CDR3 loop spans 15 amino acids. CDR3 coding DNA: TGCGCCAGCAGCTTGGATACAGGAAGAGACACTGAAGCTTTCTTT. Residues: CASSLDTGRDTEAFF. Full variable domain (outside the CDR3, taken from reference TRBV5-1 and TRBJ1-1): KAGVTQTPRYLIKTRGQQVTLSCSPISGHRSVSWYQQTPGQGLQFLFEYFSETQRNKGNFPGRFSGRQFSNSRSEMNVSTLELGDSALYLCASSLDTGRDTEAFFGQGTRLTVV.

The chain uses TRBV7-6 and TRBJ2-3; D call uncertain. Germline loops: CDR1 SGHVS, CDR2 FNYEAQ. V lost 5 bases and J 0 bases, leaving 9 bases between the germline ends. The CDR3 spans 14 residues. CDR3 DNA sequence: TGTGCCAGCAGCCCCAGATATAGCACAGATACGCAGTATTTT. This gives the protein CASSPRYSTDTQYF.

This clonotype occurred a few times. The chain recombines TRBV19 with TRBJ1-1, with a weak D call TRBD1 (5 bases). Trimming stripped 0 bases from V and 4 bases from J, with 15 bases between. CDR1 is LNHDA and CDR2 is SQIVND in the germline V gene (reference sequence). This CDR3 contains 16 residues. The CDR3 here is CASSIDLQGLATEAFF. CDR3 sequence (DNA): TGTGCCAGTAGTATAGATCTCCAGGGATTGGCCACTGAAGCTTTCTTT.

CDR3 sequence (DNA): TGTGCCTGGAGTCTTGACAGGGGCACCTCCTACGAGCAGTACTTC. Its protein product is CAWSLDRGTSYEQYF. J is TRBJ2-7 and V is TRBV30, with TRBD1 matching over 8 bases. J was trimmed by 0 bases and V by 2 bases; bases with no gene match: 6. In germline, CDR1 is GTSNPN, CDR2 SVGIG (reference sequence). This CDR3 has 15 amino acids.

The V call is TRBV6-1, the J call TRBJ1-5; a possible D gene is TRBD1 (5 bases). CDR3 length: 15 residues. Trimming removed 6 bases at V and 3 bases at J, with 15 bases between. The germline CDR1 and CDR2 sequences are MNHNS and SASEGT. CDR3 nucleotide sequence: TGTGCCAGCAGGCCCGGGTCGGGGCTCAATCAGCCCCAGCATTTT. Protein product: CASRPGSGLNQPQHF.

In this sample, this clonotype turned up many times. The chain employs TRBV6-2 or TRBV6-3 and TRBJ2-5; TRBD2 might be the D (6 bases). This CDR3 is built from 15 residues. Germline CDR1 is MNHEY and CDR2 is SVGEGT. Deletions cut 4 bases from V and 7 bases from J, with 19 bases between. Written as DNA, the CDR3 is TGTGCCAGCAGTTCCATCGGTCGGGGGAAGTTGACCCAGTACTTC. Its translation is CASSSIGRGKLTQYF.

The V call is TRBV28, the J call TRBJ2-3; TRBD2 is a possible D gene (6 bases). CDR1 is MDHEN, CDR2 SYDVKM, per germline. CDR3 size: 12 residues. V was pared by 6 bases and J by 4 bases, with 8 bases between. The CDR3 loop reads CASRGGSDTQYF. As DNA, the CDR3 is TGTGCCAGCAGGGGGGGATCAGATACGCAGTATTTT.

This clonotype was recorded at least ten times. This sequence joins TRBV2 and TRBJ2-7, with a weak D call TRBD1 (6 bases). The CDR3 extends over 15 amino acids. Germline V gene lookup returns CDR1 SNHLY and CDR2 FYNNEI. The V gene lost 6 bases and the J gene lost 3 bases, with 18 bases spanning the gap. The CDR3 DNA follows: TGTGCCAGCAGAGGGACATCGGATAGGTACTACGAGCAGTACTTC. This codes for CASRGTSDRYYEQYF.

In this sample, this clonotype turned up a few times. V is TRBV10-3 and J is TRBJ1-6; 7 bases are shared with TRBD1. With 5 bases clipped from V and 5 bases from J, the junction kept 9 bases outside the gene matches. This CDR3 contains 16 residues. Germline CDR1 reads ENHRY; CDR2 reads SYGVKD. The CDR3, as DNA: TGTGCCATCAGTCCGGGACAGCCTTTTGATAATTCACCCCTCCACTTT. Translation gives CAISPGQPFDNSPLHF.

This clonotype occurred many times. The J gene is TRBJ2-2, the V gene TRBV12-3 or TRBV12-4, with D perhaps being TRBD1 or TRBD2 (5 bases each). V lost 8 bases and J 1 base, leaving 14 bases between the germline ends. The CDR3 contains 15 residues. CDR3 region: CASGLAGLNTGELFF. The CDR3 DNA is TGTGCCAGCGGACTCGCAGGGCTGAACACCGGGGAGCTGTTTTTT.

The chain recombines TRBV29-1 with TRBJ2-6; unclear D gene. There are 12 residues in the CDR3. Germline CDR1 SQVTM, CDR2 ANQGSEA. The germline V and J ends were trimmed by 5 bases and 0 bases, with 2 bases remaining between them. CDR3 loop: CSVSSGANVLTF. The CDR3 nucleotides are TGCAGCGTTTCCTCTGGGGCCAACGTCCTGACTTTC.